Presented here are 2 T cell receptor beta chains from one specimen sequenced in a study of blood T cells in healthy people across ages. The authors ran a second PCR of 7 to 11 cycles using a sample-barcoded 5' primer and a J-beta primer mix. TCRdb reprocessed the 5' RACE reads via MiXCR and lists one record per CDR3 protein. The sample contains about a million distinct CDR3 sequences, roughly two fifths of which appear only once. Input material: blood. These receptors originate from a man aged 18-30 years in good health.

The CDR3 DNA follows: TGTGCCAGCAGCTTAGGACTAGACGGTGCGCACACTGAAGCTTTCTTT. Translating it yields CASSLGLDGAHTEAFF. This chain joins TRBV11-3 and TRBJ1-1; no reliable D call. The CDR3 is made up of 16 amino acids. V dropped 1 base and J dropped 3 bases, with 15 bases sitting between them. CDR1 is SGHNT and CDR2 is YENEEA in the germline V gene.

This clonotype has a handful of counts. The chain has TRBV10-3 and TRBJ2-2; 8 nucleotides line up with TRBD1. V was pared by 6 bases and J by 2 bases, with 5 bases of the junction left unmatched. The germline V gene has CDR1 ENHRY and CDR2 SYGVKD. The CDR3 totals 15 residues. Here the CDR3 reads CAIRPDRGNTGELFF. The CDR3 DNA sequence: TGTGCCATCAGGCCAGACAGGGGTAACACCGGGGAGCTGTTTTTT.